Here is one TCR beta chain with its context. The data were produced by immunoSEQ multiplex PCR, yet TCRdb's version contains in-frame clones alone and is incomplete. Of approximately 96,000 clones in the sample, 80% to 90% are singletons; the top ten hold roughly 4.2%. The V and J ends lost 4 bases and 8 bases, in that order; junction bases with no gene match: 7. The germline gives CDR1 SGHRS, CDR2 YFSETQ. The CDR3 extends over 14 amino acids. This sample was taken from a study of blood T cell repertoires in COVID-19. The source of this sequence is a human donor with COVID-19, enrolled during active disease. The donor label of this sample is uncertain. Material: peripheral blood. The chain couples TRBV5-1 to TRBJ1-2; the match to TRBD1 covers 11 bases. The chain's CDR3 is CASSHGQGAEGYTF. CDR3 bases: TGCGCCAGCAGCCATGGACAGGGGGCGGAGGGCTACACCTTC.